The entry below describes one T cell receptor (beta chain). This sample was included in a study of shared clonotypes between healthy human individuals. Each unsorted PBMC replicate got 300 ng genomic DNA, tens of thousands of genomes. The repertoire was sequenced with immunoSEQ multiplex PCR; TCRdb's copy has only in-frame clones and lacks some. The sample yields about 480,000 clones, approximately 79% seen once. The CDR3 spans 14 residues. Trimming took 4 bases from V and 5 from J, leaving 15 bases between them. Germline CDR1 is SGHTA and CDR2 is FQGNSA. The chain carries TRBV7-2 and TRBJ2-7; the D is unclear. Sequencing was performed on PBMCs. The TCR comes from a woman in her thirties or forties in good health. Some clones in this sample may be carry-over from other donors' samples. CDR3 nucleotides: TGTGCCAGCAGCTCCGCAGGAGAATGGAACGAGCAGTACTTC. It is translated as CASSSAGEWNEQYF.